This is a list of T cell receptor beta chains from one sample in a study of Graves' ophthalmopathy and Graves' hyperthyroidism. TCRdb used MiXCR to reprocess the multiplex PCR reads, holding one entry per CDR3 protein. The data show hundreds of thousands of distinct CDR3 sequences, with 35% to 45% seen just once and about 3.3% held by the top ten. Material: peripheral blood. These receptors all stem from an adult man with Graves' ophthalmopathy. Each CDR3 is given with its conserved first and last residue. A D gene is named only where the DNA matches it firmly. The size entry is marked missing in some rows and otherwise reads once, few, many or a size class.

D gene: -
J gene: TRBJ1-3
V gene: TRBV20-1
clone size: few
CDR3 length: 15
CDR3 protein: CSASTRFSSGNTIYF
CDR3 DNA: TGCAGTGCTAGTACAAGGTTTTCCTCTGGAAACACCATATATTTT

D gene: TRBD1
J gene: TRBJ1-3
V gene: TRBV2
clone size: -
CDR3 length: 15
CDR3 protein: CASRKSQGAGNTIYF
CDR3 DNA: TGTGCCAGCAGAAAATCCCAGGGGGCTGGAAACACCATATATTTT

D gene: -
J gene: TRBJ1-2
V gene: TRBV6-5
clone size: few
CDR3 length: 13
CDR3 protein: CASSSGLWAGYTF
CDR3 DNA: TGTGCCAGCAGTTCAGGACTGTGGGCGGGCTACACCTTC

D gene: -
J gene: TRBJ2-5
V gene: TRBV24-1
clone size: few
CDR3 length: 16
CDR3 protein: CATSDPRLAWEETQYF
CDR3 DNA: TGTGCCACCAGTGATCCCCGCCTAGCGTGGGAAGAGACCCAGTACTTC

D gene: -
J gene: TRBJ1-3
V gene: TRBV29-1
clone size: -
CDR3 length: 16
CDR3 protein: CSVGLAGGYSGNTIYF
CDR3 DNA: TGCAGCGTTGGACTAGCGGGAGGGTACTCTGGAAACACCATATATTTT

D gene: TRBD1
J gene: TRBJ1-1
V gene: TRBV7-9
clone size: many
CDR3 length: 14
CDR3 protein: CASSADRFGTEAFF
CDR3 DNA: TGTGCCAGCAGCGCGGACAGGTTCGGTACTGAAGCTTTCTTT

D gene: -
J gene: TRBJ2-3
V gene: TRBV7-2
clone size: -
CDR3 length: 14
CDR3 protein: CASSYLPPPDTQYF
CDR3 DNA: TGTGCCAGCAGTTACCTTCCCCCCCCAGATACGCAGTATTTT

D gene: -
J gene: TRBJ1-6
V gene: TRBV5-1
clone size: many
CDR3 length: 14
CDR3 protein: CASSPQVTDSPLHF
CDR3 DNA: TGCGCCAGCAGCCCACAGGTCACGGATTCACCCCTCCACTTT

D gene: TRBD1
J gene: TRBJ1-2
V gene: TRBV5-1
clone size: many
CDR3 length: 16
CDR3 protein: CASSLRPGTGSYGYTF
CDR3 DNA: TGCGCCAGCAGCCTGCGTCCCGGGACAGGGAGCTATGGCTACACCTTC

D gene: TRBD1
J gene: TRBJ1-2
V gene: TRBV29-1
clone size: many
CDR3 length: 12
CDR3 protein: CSVGTGIYGYTF
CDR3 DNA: TGCAGCGTTGGGACAGGGATCTATGGCTACACCTTC

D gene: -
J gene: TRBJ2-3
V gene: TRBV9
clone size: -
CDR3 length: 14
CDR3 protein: CASSSGPRTDTQYF
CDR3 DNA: TGTGCCAGCAGCTCGGGACCACGCACAGATACGCAGTATTTT

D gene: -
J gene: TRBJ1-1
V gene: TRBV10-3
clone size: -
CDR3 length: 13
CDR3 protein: CASSSRGDTEASF
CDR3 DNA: TGTGCCAGCAGCTCTCGGGGGGACACTGAAGCTTCCTTT

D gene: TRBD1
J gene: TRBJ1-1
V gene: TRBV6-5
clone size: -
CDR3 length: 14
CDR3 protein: CASSYEGAQREAFF
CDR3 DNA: TGTGCCAGCAGTTACGAGGGGGCCCAGAGGGAAGCTTTCTTT

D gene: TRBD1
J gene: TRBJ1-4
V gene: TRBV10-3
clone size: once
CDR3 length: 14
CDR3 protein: CAISQGARDRKLFF
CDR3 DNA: TGTGCCATCAGCCAGGGGGCGCGGGATCGAAAACTGTTTTTT

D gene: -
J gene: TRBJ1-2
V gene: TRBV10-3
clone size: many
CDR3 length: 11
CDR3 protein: CAISDGYGYTF
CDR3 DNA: TGTGCCATCAGTGACGGCTATGGCTACACCTTC

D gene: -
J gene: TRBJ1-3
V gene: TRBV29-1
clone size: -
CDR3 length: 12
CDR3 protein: CSVMGSRNTIYF
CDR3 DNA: TGCAGCGTTATGGGCAGCAGAAACACCATATATTTT

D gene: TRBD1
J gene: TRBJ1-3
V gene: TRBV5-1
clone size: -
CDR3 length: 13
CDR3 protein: CASRLTGLNTIYF
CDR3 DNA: TGCGCCAGCAGGTTGACAGGGCTCAACACCATATATTTT

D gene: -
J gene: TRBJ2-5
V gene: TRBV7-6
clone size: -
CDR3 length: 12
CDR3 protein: CVPPGGYETQYF
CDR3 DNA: TGTGTCCCCCCCGGGGGCTATGAGACCCAGTACTTC

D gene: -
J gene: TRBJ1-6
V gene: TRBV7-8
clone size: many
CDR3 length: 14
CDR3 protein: CASSLAGVGSPLHF
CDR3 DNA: TGTGCCAGCAGCTTAGCGGGGGTGGGTTCACCCCTCCACTTT

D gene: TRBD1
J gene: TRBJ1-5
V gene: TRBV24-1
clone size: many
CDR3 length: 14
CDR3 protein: CATSDGDRDQPQHF
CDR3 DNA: TGTGCCACCAGTGATGGGGACAGGGATCAGCCCCAGCATTTT

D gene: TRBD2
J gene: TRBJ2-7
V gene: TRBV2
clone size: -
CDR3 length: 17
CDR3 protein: CASRSGTSGGALSEQYF
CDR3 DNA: TGTGCCAGCAGATCCGGGACTAGCGGGGGGGCATTATCCGAGCAGTACTTC

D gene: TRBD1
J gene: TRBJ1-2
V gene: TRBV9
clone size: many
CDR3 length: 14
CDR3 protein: CASSAPGQGHDYTF
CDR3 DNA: TGTGCCAGCAGCGCGCCGGGACAGGGTCACGACTACACCTTC

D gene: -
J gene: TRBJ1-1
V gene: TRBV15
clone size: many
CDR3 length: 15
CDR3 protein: CATSRAPTVRAGAFF
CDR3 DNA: TGTGCCACCAGCAGAGCCCCTACAGTAAGGGCCGGGGCTTTCTTT

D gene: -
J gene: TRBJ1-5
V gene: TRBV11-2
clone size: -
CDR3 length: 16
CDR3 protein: CAWSVKQGGSNQPQHF
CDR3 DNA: TGTGCCTGGAGTGTCAAACAGGGTGGCAGCAATCAGCCCCAGCATTTT

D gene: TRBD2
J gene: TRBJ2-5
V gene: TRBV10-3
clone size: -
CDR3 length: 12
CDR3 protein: CVISTVGGSQYF
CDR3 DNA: TGTGTCATCAGTACGGTAGGCGGGAGTCAGTACTTC

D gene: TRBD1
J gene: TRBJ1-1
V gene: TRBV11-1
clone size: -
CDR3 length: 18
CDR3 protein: CASSFTATGQGMNTEAFF
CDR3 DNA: TGTGCCAGCAGCTTTACCGCTACCGGACAGGGGATGAACACTGAAGCTTTCTTT

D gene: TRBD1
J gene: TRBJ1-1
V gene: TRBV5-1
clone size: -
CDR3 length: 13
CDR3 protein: CASSFWTGIEAFF
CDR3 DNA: TGCGCCAGCAGCTTCTGGACAGGAATTGAAGCTTTCTTT

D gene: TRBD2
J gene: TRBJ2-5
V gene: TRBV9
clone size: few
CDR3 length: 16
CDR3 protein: CASSVYAGRGLETQYF
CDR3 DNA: TGTGCCAGCAGTGTTTATGCCGGGAGGGGTTTGGAGACCCAGTACTTC

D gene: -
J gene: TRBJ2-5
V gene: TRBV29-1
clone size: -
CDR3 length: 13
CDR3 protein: CSVVEGGWETQYF
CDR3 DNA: TGCAGCGTTGTTGAGGGAGGTTGGGAGACCCAGTACTTC

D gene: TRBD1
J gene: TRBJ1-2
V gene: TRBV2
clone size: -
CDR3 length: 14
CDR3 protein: CASSARDSNYGYTF
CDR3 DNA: TGTGCCAGCAGTGCCCGGGACAGTAACTATGGCTACACCTTC

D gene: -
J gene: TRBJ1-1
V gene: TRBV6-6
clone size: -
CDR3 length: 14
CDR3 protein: CASREDNRWAEAFF
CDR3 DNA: TGTGCCAGCAGGGAGGACAACCGGTGGGCTGAAGCTTTCTTT

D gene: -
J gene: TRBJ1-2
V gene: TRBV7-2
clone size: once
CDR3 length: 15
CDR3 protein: CASTGSNGFGYGYTF
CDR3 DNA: TGTGCCAGCACCGGGAGCAACGGGTTCGGCTATGGCTACACCTTC

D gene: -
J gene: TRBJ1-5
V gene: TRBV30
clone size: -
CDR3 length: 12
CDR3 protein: CAWSVLSGAQHF
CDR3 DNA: TGTGCCTGGAGTGTACTCTCGGGGGCCCAGCATTTT

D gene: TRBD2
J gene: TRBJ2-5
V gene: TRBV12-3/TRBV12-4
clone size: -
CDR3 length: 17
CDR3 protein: CASSLGGNTEALETQYF
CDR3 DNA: TGTGCCAGCAGCCTGGGGGGGAACACTGAAGCTTTGGAGACCCAGTACTTC

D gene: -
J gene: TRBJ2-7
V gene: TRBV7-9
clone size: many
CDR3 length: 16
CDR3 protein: CASSPLVRLVPYEQYF
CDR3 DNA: TGTGCCAGCAGTCCCCTCGTAAGACTAGTCCCCTACGAGCAGTACTTC

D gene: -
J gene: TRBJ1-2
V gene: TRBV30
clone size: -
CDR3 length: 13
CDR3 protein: CAWSPRAYYGYTF
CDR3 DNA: TGTGCCTGGAGTCCCCGGGCCTACTATGGCTACACCTTC

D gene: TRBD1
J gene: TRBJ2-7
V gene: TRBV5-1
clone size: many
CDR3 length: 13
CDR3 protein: CATMDRESYEQYF
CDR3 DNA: TGCGCCACCATGGACAGGGAGTCCTACGAGCAGTACTTC

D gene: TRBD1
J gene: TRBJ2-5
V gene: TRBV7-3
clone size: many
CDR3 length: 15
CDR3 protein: CASSSRGQGRETQYF
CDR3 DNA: TGTGCCAGCAGCTCAAGGGGACAGGGGAGAGAGACCCAGTACTTC

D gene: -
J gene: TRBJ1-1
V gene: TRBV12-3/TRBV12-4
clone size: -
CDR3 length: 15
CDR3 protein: CASTPSGYRNTEAFF
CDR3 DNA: TGTGCCAGCACCCCAAGCGGGTATCGGAACACTGAAGCTTTCTTT

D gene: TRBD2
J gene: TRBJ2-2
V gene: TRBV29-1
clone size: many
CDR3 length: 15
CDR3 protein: CSILRLADNTGELFF
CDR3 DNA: TGCAGCATCCTAAGGCTAGCGGATAACACCGGGGAGCTGTTTTTT